A single sample gave rise to the 32 T cell receptor beta chains below, sequenced in a study of shared clonotypes between healthy human individuals. Sequenced by immunoSEQ multiplex PCR; TCRdb stores in-frame clones only, minus some. In the table there are around 1.5 million clones, 98% of which are singletons. Sample: naive CD4+ T cells sorted from blood. Subset specified: CD45RA+ positively selected. Receptors were obtained from a man aged 25-45 years in good health.

The chain has TRBV18 and TRBJ2-7; maybe TRBD1 (5 bases). Germline assignment: CDR1 KGHSH and CDR2 LQKENI. The CDR3 loop spans 14 amino acids. The ends were cut back, 0 bases at V and 2 bases at J, with 8 bases in the middle. DNA for the CDR3: TGTGCCAGCTCACCACCGGGCAGGGCCTACGAGCAGTACTTC. It is translated as CASSPPGRAYEQYF.

The chain is built from TRBV7-9 and TRBJ2-7; TRBD1 matches at 7 bases. The V segment lost 5 bases and the J segment 0 bases; nucleotides outside the gene matches: 10. In germline, CDR1 is SEHNR, CDR2 FQNEAQ (reference sequence). This CDR3 is built from 16 residues. For the CDR3, the DNA is TGTGCCAGCAGCAAGACTACAGGGGCTTACTCCTACGAGCAGTACTTC. It encodes CASSKTTGAYSYEQYF.

The V call is TRBV25-1, the J call TRBJ1-2, with a weak D call TRBD1 (6 bases). The CDR3 length is 14 residues. Per germline, CDR1 MGHDK and CDR2 SYGVNS. V lost 2 bases to trimming and J lost 6 bases, with 13 bases between them. CDR3 in amino acids: CASSEGGSHDGYTF. CDR3 in DNA: TGTGCCAGCAGTGAAGGGGGCTCCCATGATGGCTACACCTTC.

The V gene is TRBV6-4, the J gene TRBJ2-6, with 9 bases aligning to TRBD1. Germline CDR1 MRHNA, CDR2 SNTAGT. V was clipped by 0 bases and J by 0 bases; unmatched bases: 3. This CDR3 is built from 18 residues. The CDR3 sequence is CASSDSGQGFSGANVLTF. The CDR3, as DNA: TGTGCCAGCAGTGACTCCGGACAGGGGTTCTCTGGGGCCAACGTCCTGACTTTC.

The V and J genes are TRBV6-1 and TRBJ2-7; 8 positions agree with TRBD1. Germline values: CDR1 MNHNS, CDR2 SASEGT. The CDR3 consists of 15 residues. The junction had 7 bases not matched to a gene; V was cut back by 1 base and J by 5 bases. CDR3 sequence (DNA): TGTGCCAGCAGTGAAGAGGGGTCAGGGGGCGACGAGCAGTACTTC. Translating it yields CASSEEGSGGDEQYF.

DNA for the CDR3: TGTGCCAGCAGCGTGGTGGGTCAGTACAATGAGCAGTTCTTC. Translated, it gives CASSVVGQYNEQFF. The chain combines TRBV9 with TRBJ2-1, with D uncertain. V was clipped by 2 bases and J by 4 bases, with 10 bases between them. Germline V gives CDR1 SGDLS, CDR2 YYNGEE. The CDR3 extends over 14 amino acids.

The V call is TRBV7-6, the J call TRBJ1-2; 8 bases are shared with TRBD1. The germline V gene encodes CDR1 SGHVS and CDR2 FNYEAQ. The CDR3 loop spans 15 amino acids. J gave up 5 bases and V 5 bases, and 10 bases lay outside the gene matches. The CDR3 nucleotides read TGTGCCAGCAGCCCCCCGAGGACAGGGTTATATGGCTACACCTTC. Encoded protein: CASSPPRTGLYGYTF.

About this clone itself: This sample includes further DNA sequences coding for the same CDR3. This sequence joins TRBV11-2 and TRBJ1-5, with 7 bases that match TRBD1. CDR1 and CDR2 from the germline V gene are SGHAT and FQNNGV. V was pared by 1 base and J by 3 bases, with 3 bases of the junction left unmatched. This CDR3 is built from 15 residues. DNA of the CDR3: TGTGCCAGCAGCTTAGGTGACAGGGACAATCAGCCCCAGCATTTT. Translation gives CASSLGDRDNQPQHF.

The rearrangement links TRBV5-1 to TRBJ2-1, with 9 bases aligning to TRBD1. This CDR3 contains 17 residues. Germline CDR1 is SGHRS and CDR2 is YFSETQ. V was pared by 0 bases and J by 6 bases, with 10 bases of the junction left unmatched. The CDR3 reads CASSLGPSGQGGNEQFF. The CDR3 DNA follows: TGCGCCAGCAGCTTGGGGCCGTCGGGACAGGGAGGCAATGAGCAGTTCTTC.

This clone was picked up one time. The CDR3 loop reads CASSSPGLGNTEAFF. The DNA for the CDR3 is TGTGCCAGCAGTTCACCGGGGTTAGGGAACACTGAAGCTTTCTTT. This sequence joins TRBV28 and TRBJ1-1; D not resolved. From germline, CDR1 is MDHEN and CDR2 SYDVKM. This CDR3 contains 15 residues. V was cut by 4 bases and J by 1 base, with 13 bases left in between.

The V call is TRBV9, the J call TRBJ2-3, with D tentatively TRBD2 (6 bases). CDR3 length: 14 residues. Germline V gene sequence: CDR1 SGDLS, CDR2 YYNGEE. Trimming left V 4 bases short and J 5 bases short, with 14 bases between. This chain's CDR3 is CASSSEVGGDTQYF. DNA of the CDR3: TGTGCCAGCAGCTCGGAAGTCGGGGGAGATACGCAGTATTTT.

V is TRBV18 and J is TRBJ2-7; maybe TRBD1 (5 bases). Germline V lookup: CDR1 KGHSH, CDR2 LQKENI. The V gene lost 3 bases and the J gene lost 7 bases, with 16 bases spanning the gap. The CDR3 runs 14 residues. The CDR3 region is CASSPLLGAEEQYF. Written as DNA, the CDR3 is TGTGCCAGCTCACCTTTATTAGGGGCGGAAGAGCAGTACTTC.

The chain links TRBV6-1 to TRBJ2-3; TRBD2 matches 11 bases. The length of the CDR3 is 15 residues. Trimming took 6 bases from V and 3 from J; bases not matched to a gene: 5. Germline loops: CDR1 MNHNS, CDR2 SASEGT. The CDR3, as DNA: TGTGCCAGCAGACCCCTAGCGGGGGGTACAGATACGCAGTATTTT. Protein: CASRPLAGGTDTQYF.

This clone was recorded only once. The V call is TRBV18, the J call TRBJ2-3, with a weak D call TRBD2 (5 bases). The CDR3 sequence is 13 residues long. Deletions cut 6 bases from V and 5 bases from J, with 12 bases between. The germline V gene has CDR1 KGHSH and CDR2 LQKENI. CDR3 coding DNA: TGTGCCAGCTCGCCGGGAAGTGGAGATACGCAGTATTTT. Translating it yields CASSPGSGDTQYF.

CDR3 sequence (DNA): TGTGCCAGCAGCAGACAGGCCCCGAACACCGGGGAGCTGTTTTTT. It is translated as CASSRQAPNTGELFF. The chain couples TRBV7-8 to TRBJ2-2; tentative D call: TRBD1 (6 bases). Germline CDR1 is SGHVS and CDR2 is FQNEAQ. The CDR3 spans 15 residues. The ends were cut back, 5 bases at V and 0 bases at J, with 10 bases in the middle.

The chain couples TRBV5-4 to TRBJ2-2; D is possibly TRBD1 or TRBD2 (6 bases each). The CDR3 extends over 17 amino acids. CDR1 is SGHNT, CDR2 YYREEE, per germline (reference sequence). The germline V and J ends were trimmed by 4 bases and 3 bases, with 19 bases remaining between them. The CDR3 loop is CASSRTAGEVDTGELFF. In DNA, the CDR3 is TGTGCCAGCAGCCGCACCGCAGGGGAGGTGGACACCGGGGAGCTGTTTTTT.

The chain joins TRBV4-2 to TRBJ2-7; 7 nucleotides line up with TRBD2. Trimming removed 0 bases from V and 9 bases from J; junction bases left unmatched: 5. Germline CDR1 is LGHNA and CDR2 is YNFKEQ. The CDR3 covers 13 residues. The CDR3 spells CASSQDPGRGQYF. CDR3 nucleotide sequence: TGTGCCAGCAGCCAAGATCCAGGGAGGGGGCAGTACTTC.

V is TRBV19 and J is TRBJ2-2; 9 nucleotides align to TRBD2. This CDR3 is 16 amino acids long. J lost 4 bases, V lost 1 base, and 4 bases had no gene match. CDR1 LNHDA and CDR2 SQIVND come from the germline V gene (reference sequence). CDR3 in amino acids: CASSIVRGLATGELFF. CDR3 DNA: TGTGCCAGTAGTATAGTTCGGGGACTAGCCACCGGGGAGCTGTTTTTT.

This chain connects TRBV5-4 to TRBJ1-1; no clear D gene. V was shortened by 5 bases and J by 0 bases, with 14 bases between the two germline ends. From germline, CDR1 is SGHNT and CDR2 YYREEE (reference sequence). CDR3 length: 15 residues. CDR3 in DNA: TGTGCCAGCAGTTCGGATGGAAGTATGAACACTGAAGCTTTCTTT. This gives the protein CASSSDGSMNTEAFF. Filled out from reference TRBV5-4 and TRBJ1-1, the complete variable domain reads ETGVTQSPTHLIKTRGQQVTLRCSSQSGHNTVSWYQQALGQGPQFIFQYYREEENGRGNFPPRFSGLQFPNYSSELNVNALELDDSALYLCASSSDGSMNTEAFFGQGTRLTVV.

V gene TRBV15 combines with J gene TRBJ2-1; D remains unclear. This CDR3 region has 13 residues. Germline assignment: CDR1 LNHNV and CDR2 YYDKDF (reference sequence). V lost 1 base, J lost 12 bases, and 13 bases lay in between. The CDR3 loop reads CATSRVPEERQFF. CDR3 nucleotides: TGTGCCACCAGCAGAGTGCCGGAAGAGCGGCAGTTCTTC.

CDR3 amino acids: CASSSHRGKGVDTQYF. DNA for the CDR3: TGTGCCAGCAGTTCTCACCGGGGAAAAGGGGTAGATACGCAGTATTTT. The V gene is TRBV7-8, the J gene TRBJ2-3, with D perhaps being TRBD1 or TRBD2 (5 bases each). CDR1 and CDR2 (germline): SGHVS, FQNEAQ. CDR3 length: 16 amino acids. V dropped 6 bases and J dropped 5 bases, with 21 bases sitting between them.

With respect to this clone: Different DNA sequences within this sample yield the same CDR3. V and J are TRBV2 and TRBJ2-7, with no clear D. V gave up 3 bases and J gave up 4 bases, with 4 bases separating them. The CDR3 has 11 amino acids. Per germline, CDR1 SNHLY and CDR2 FYNNEI. CDR3 sequence: CASSEGYEQYF. The CDR3 region has the DNA TGTGCCAGCAGTGAGGGGTACGAGCAGTACTTC. The variable domain in full, with the rest retrieved from reference TRBV2 and TRBJ2-7, is EPEVTQTPSHQVTQMGQEVILRCVPISNHLYFYWYRQILGQKVEFLVSFYNNEISEKSEIFDDQFSVERPDGSNFTLKIRSTKLEDSAMYFCASSEGYEQYFGPGTRLTVT.

The chain couples TRBV11-3 to TRBJ2-2; D gene uncertain. The CDR3 is 15 amino acids. Germline values: CDR1 SGHNT, CDR2 YENEEA. Trimming removed 5 bases from V and 3 bases from J, with 13 bases in between. The CDR3 DNA reads TGTGCCAGCAGCCCTTATCTGTCGGACACCGGGGAGCTGTTTTTT. It specifies CASSPYLSDTGELFF.

V gene TRBV5-1 combines with J gene TRBJ2-1; D possibly corresponds to TRBD2 (6 bases). The CDR3 sequence is 16 residues long. Trimming left V 3 bases short and J 8 bases short, with 21 bases between. Germline V lookup: CDR1 SGHRS, CDR2 YFSETQ. CDR3 DNA: TGCGCCAGCAGCTCAAGACTAGGAGGAGGGCCGGATGAGCAGTTCTTC. The encoded protein is CASSSRLGGGPDEQFF.

The sample holds one count of this clone. This chain links TRBV13 with TRBJ2-1; 8 bases fit TRBD2. V was pared by 5 bases and J by 4 bases, with 10 bases of the junction left unmatched. Germline assignment: CDR1 PRHDT and CDR2 FYEKMQ (reference sequence). The CDR3 has 16 residues. CDR3 amino acids: CASSPRKTGGYNEQFF. As DNA, the CDR3 is TGTGCCAGCAGCCCACGAAAAACGGGAGGGTACAATGAGCAGTTCTTC.

The chain has TRBV6-5 and TRBJ2-1, with a weak D call TRBD2 (6 bases). The CDR3 contains 13 residues. CDR1 is MNHEY and CDR2 is SVGAGI in the germline V gene. The V gene lost 2 bases and the J gene lost 7 bases, with 9 bases spanning the gap. In DNA form, the CDR3 reads TGTGCCAGCAGTTACGCGGGAACGAATGAGCAGTTCTTC. Translating it yields CASSYAGTNEQFF.

The chain is built from TRBV5-1 and TRBJ2-7; a possible D gene is TRBD2 (5 bases). With 4 bases removed from V and 6 bases from J, the gap between germline ends came to 11 bases. The CDR3 sequence is 12 residues long. Germline V gene sequence: CDR1 SGHRS, CDR2 YFSETQ. The CDR3 reads CASSRDNAEQYF. CDR3 bases: TGCGCCAGCAGCCGGGATAATGCCGAGCAGTACTTC.

V is TRBV11-3 and J is TRBJ2-7; TRBD1 matches at 7 bases. The CDR3 is made up of 13 amino acids. V lost 3 bases and J lost 3; bases outside the gene matches: 2. Germline-derived CDR1 and CDR2 are SGHNT and YENEEA. CDR3 protein: CASSLGQYYEQYF. CDR3 sequence (DNA): TGTGCCAGCAGCTTGGGACAGTACTACGAGCAGTACTTC.

On this clone: The same CDR3 also results from other DNA sequences found in this sample. The chain joins TRBV18 to TRBJ1-1; the match to TRBD1 covers 9 bases. This CDR3 is 15 amino acids long. Trimming cost V 2 bases and J 1 base; bases outside gene matches: 2. From germline, CDR1 is KGHSH and CDR2 LQKENI. In nucleotides, the CDR3 is TGTGCCAGCTCACCAGGACAGGGGAGGAACACTGAAGCTTTCTTT. Translated: CASSPGQGRNTEAFF.

The J gene is TRBJ2-1, the V gene TRBV9; 9 bases match TRBD2. J gave up 0 bases and V 3 bases, and 13 bases lay outside the gene matches. Germline assignment: CDR1 SGDLS and CDR2 YYNGEE. This CDR3 has 19 amino acids. The CDR3 bases are TGTGCCAGCAGCGAGGCTAGCGGGATTCATATCGTCTCCTACAATGAGCAGTTCTTC. Translated: CASSEASGIHIVSYNEQFF.

J is TRBJ2-3 and V is TRBV4-3; tentatively, D is TRBD2 (6 bases). The CDR3 length is 15 residues. Germline V gene data show CDR1 as LGHNA and CDR2 as YSLEER. Trimming removed 3 bases from V and 5 bases from J, with 15 bases in between. The CDR3 DNA is TGCGCCAGCAGCCAGGGCGGAGGGTTCGGAGATACGCAGTATTTT. The encoded protein is CASSQGGGFGDTQYF.

The rearrangement uses TRBV5-4 and TRBJ1-1, with TRBD1 matching over 7 bases. The germline V gene encodes CDR1 SGHNT and CDR2 YYREEE (reference sequence). The CDR3 runs 17 residues. With V trimmed by 4 bases and J by 0 bases, 12 bases remained unmatched. The CDR3 region has the DNA TGTGCCAGCAGCCAATCACTGGACAGGATTATGAACACTGAAGCTTTCTTT. This codes for CASSQSLDRIMNTEAFF.